These 8 T cell receptor beta chains came from one sample sequenced in a study of T cell responses to AZD1222 COVID-19 vaccine. Assay: immunoSEQ multiplex PCR; the TCRdb copy retains only in-frame clones and omits some. The sample yields some 90,000 clones, around 90% seen once. Specimen: peripheral blood, collected on day 0 of AZD1222 vaccination. These receptors came from an adult in good health.

This chain links TRBV27 with TRBJ2-7; 8 nucleotides align to TRBD2. This CDR3 has 14 residues. In germline, CDR1 is MNHEY, CDR2 SMNVEV (reference sequence). The J segment lost 5 bases and the V segment lost 7 bases, leaving 10 bases of the junction unmatched. The CDR3 loop reads CASTPREGRDEQYF. DNA of the CDR3: TGTGCCAGCACCCCCCGGGAGGGTCGGGACGAGCAGTACTTC.

The rearrangement uses TRBV4-2 and TRBJ2-7, with D perhaps matching TRBD2 (6 bases). The length of the CDR3 is 17 residues. Trimming cost V 0 bases and J 7 bases, with 22 bases left between them. Per germline, CDR1 LGHNA and CDR2 YNFKEQ. CDR3 sequence reads: CASSQDIGGRGGEEQYF. The CDR3 nucleotides read TGTGCCAGCAGCCAAGATATCGGCGGTCGGGGAGGTGAAGAGCAGTACTTC.

This clone was counted at least ten times. V and J are TRBV7-6 and TRBJ2-7; a weak D match, TRBD1 (7 bases). CDR3 length: 17 amino acids. CDR1 is SGHVS, CDR2 FNYEAQ, per germline. Trimming stripped 1 base from V and 4 bases from J, with 20 bases between. CDR3 DNA: TGTGCCAGCAGCTTAGTAGCAACGGGCCAGGGGGGTTACGAGCAGTACTTC. Translated, it gives CASSLVATGQGGYEQYF.

The chain links TRBV18 to TRBJ1-1; TRBD1 aligns across 7 bases. This CDR3 is built from 14 residues. CDR1 and CDR2 (germline): KGHSH, LQKENI. Germline trimming cut 3 bases from V and 5 bases from J; bases unmatched to any gene: 6. The CDR3 spells CASSPRTGWTEAFF. In DNA, the CDR3 is TGTGCCAGCTCACCTAGGACAGGATGGACTGAAGCTTTCTTT.

The chain links TRBV6-5 to TRBJ1-2, with 9 bases identical to TRBD1. This CDR3 has 14 amino acids. CDR1 is MNHEY, CDR2 SVGAGI, per germline. V shed 6 bases and J 8 bases; nucleotides not matched to a gene: 10. CDR3 nucleotides: TGTGCCAGCAGGCCCCCGGGACAGGGATGGGGCTACACCTTC. Its translation: CASRPPGQGWGYTF.

The sample holds a few counts of this clone. Relative to the germline gene, one junction end is altered; a read error may explain this. The chain joins TRBV19 to TRBJ2-5, with 8 bases identical to TRBD1. This CDR3 comprises 14 residues. CDR1 and CDR2 from the germline V gene are LNHDA and SQIVND (reference sequence). The CDR3 is CASSLGTGQATQYF. CDR3 in DNA: TGTGCCAGTAGTTTAGGGACAGGCCAAGCGACCCAGTACTTC.

The rearrangement uses TRBV7-2 and TRBJ1-2, with D unresolved. Trimming stripped 10 bases from V and 2 bases from J, with 14 bases between. The germline gives CDR1 SGHTA, CDR2 FQGNSA. The CDR3 has 13 amino acids. The CDR3 region is CATAPAANYGYTF. CDR3 nucleotide sequence: TGTGCCACGGCACCTGCCGCCAACTATGGCTACACCTTC.

The CDR3 DNA is TGTGCCAGCAGCAACGGGACAGGGACTGCTGAAGCTTTCTTT. This codes for CASSNGTGTAEAFF. The J gene is TRBJ1-1, the V gene TRBV5-4; 9 positions agree with TRBD1. The CDR3 is made up of 14 amino acids. V lost 4 bases, J lost 6 bases, and 7 bases stayed unmatched. Germline V lookup: CDR1 SGHNT, CDR2 YYREEE (reference sequence). Full variable domain (outside the CDR3, taken from reference TRBV5-4 and TRBJ1-1): ETGVTQSPTHLIKTRGQQVTLRCSSQSGHNTVSWYQQALGQGPQFIFQYYREEENGRGNFPPRFSGLQFPNYSSELNVNALELDDSALYLCASSNGTGTAEAFFGQGTRLTVV.